Shown below are 18 T cell receptor beta chains from a single sample sequenced in a study of vaccination and CD4 T cells after COVID-19. The study sequenced cultured CD4+ T cell DNA using the Oncomine TCR Beta short-read assay. TCRdb fed the PCR reads into MiXCR, producing one record per CDR3 protein. The sample comprises about 23,000 distinct CDR3 sequences, 67% of which are singletons, and 20% to 25% rests with the top ten. The antigens of these receptors remain unknown. Treatment here: roughly ten-day PBMC culture with coronavirus spike peptide pools or control peptides (ViraFEST assay). The sample consisted of CD4+ T cells from blood, cultured in vitro, taken after SARS-CoV-2 vaccination. The receptors originated from a human donor who received a COVID-19 vaccine.

Here the CDR3 DNA reads TGTGCCAGCAGCTGGGGACGAACTGGAAACACCATATATTTT. Its translation is CASSWGRTGNTIYF. This rearrangement joins TRBV5-6 to TRBJ1-3; a possible D gene is TRBD1 (5 bases). Germline values: CDR1 SGHDT, CDR2 YYEEEE. Trimming stripped 3 bases from V and 2 bases from J, with 9 bases between. The CDR3 has 14 amino acids.

A few counts support this clonotype. The genes are TRBV19 and TRBJ2-3, with D maybe TRBD2 (5 bases). Trimming cost V 4 bases and J 0 bases, with 11 bases left between them. The CDR3 covers 15 residues. Germline V gives CDR1 LNHDA, CDR2 SQIVND (reference sequence). Written as DNA, the CDR3 is TGTGCCAGTAGTACCACCAGCGGAAGCACAGATACGCAGTATTTT. This sequence encodes CASSTTSGSTDTQYF.

The chain employs TRBV4-1 and TRBJ1-4; 11 bases line up with TRBD1. CDR3 length: 18 amino acids. With V trimmed by 3 bases and J by 7 bases, 13 bases remained unmatched. Germline V gene sequence: CDR1 MGHRA, CDR2 YSYEKL. In nucleotides, the CDR3 is TGCGCCAGCAGCCATTACCCCCGGGACAGGGGGATTGGTGAAAAACTGTTTTTT. Translating it yields CASSHYPRDRGIGEKLFF.

Here the CDR3 DNA reads TGTGCCAGCAGCTCAACCGGCAGGGTGGGAAACACCATATATTTT. Protein product: CASSSTGRVGNTIYF. The chain employs TRBV5-6 and TRBJ1-3; D might be TRBD1 (5 bases). From germline, CDR1 is SGHDT and CDR2 YYEEEE. Trimming took 3 bases from V and 4 from J, leaving 14 bases between them. CDR3 length: 15 amino acids. Based on the CDR3 plus reference TRBV5-6 and TRBJ1-3, the full variable domain is DAGVTQSPTHLIKTRGQQVTLRCSPKSGHDTVSWYQQALGQGPQFIFQYYEEEERQRGNFPDRFSGHQFPNYSSELNVNALLLGDSALYLCASSSTGRVGNTIYFGEGSWLTVV.

The J gene is TRBJ2-3, the V gene TRBV6-1; D is ambiguous. Trimming stripped 9 bases from V and 1 base from J, with 14 bases between. The CDR3 has 14 residues. The germline V gene has CDR1 MNHNS and CDR2 SASEGT. The CDR3 DNA reads TGTGCCAGTAGGATAGGGATTGGCACAGATACGCAGTATTTT. As protein: CASRIGIGTDTQYF.

This clonotype was counted between two and nine times. The chain links TRBV12-3 or TRBV12-4 to TRBJ1-6; TRBD1 matches at 7 bases. The CDR3 is 13 residues long. V was clipped by 5 bases and J by 10 bases; unmatched bases: 5. CDR3 amino acids: CASSQGEDSPLHF. In nucleotides, the CDR3 is TGTGCCAGCAGTCAGGGGGAAGACTCACCCCTCCACTTT.

This chain joins TRBV19 and TRBJ1-5; 8 nucleotides line up with TRBD1. V shed 0 bases, J shed 3 bases, and the junction held 10 bases outside the gene matches. Germline CDR1 reads LNHDA; CDR2 reads SQIVND (reference sequence). The CDR3 consists of 18 residues. The CDR3 region is CASSIDTGTGLSNQPQHF. In nucleotides, the CDR3 is TGTGCCAGTAGTATAGATACCGGGACAGGACTGTCCAATCAGCCCCAGCATTTT.

This sequence joins TRBV2 and TRBJ1-2; D is unresolved. Germline CDR1 reads SNHLY; CDR2 reads FYNNEI. Trimming cost V 8 bases and J 7 bases, with 17 bases left between them. The CDR3 loop spans 13 amino acids. The CDR3 sequence: CASPRVTTGGYTF. The CDR3 region has the DNA TGTGCCAGCCCTCGAGTAACAACCGGTGGCTACACCTTC. Using reference TRBV2 and TRBJ1-2 for the parts outside the CDR3, the full variable domain is EPEVTQTPSHQVTQMGQEVILRCVPISNHLYFYWYRQILGQKVEFLVSFYNNEISEKSEIFDDQFSVERPDGSNFTLKIRSTKLEDSAMYFCASPRVTTGGYTFGSGTRLTVV.

This clonotype was seen a handful of times. The chain carries TRBV27 and TRBJ1-5, with D perhaps matching TRBD1 (5 bases). Germline assignment: CDR1 MNHEY and CDR2 SMNVEV (reference sequence). This CDR3 region has 14 residues. V was clipped by 5 bases and J by 3 bases, with 11 bases between them. This CDR3 is CASSPAGDNQPQHF. In nucleotides, the CDR3 is TGTGCCAGCAGTCCCGCGGGGGACAATCAGCCCCAGCATTTT.

This sequence joins TRBV7-9 and TRBJ1-2, with 7 bases fitting TRBD1. The CDR3 has 12 amino acids. Germline CDR1 reads SEHNR; CDR2 reads FQNEAQ (reference sequence). This CDR3 reads CAARGGHYGYTF. CDR3 sequence (DNA): TGTGCAGCTCGAGGGGGCCACTATGGCTACACCTTC.

This chain links TRBV12-5 with TRBJ1-6, with 7 bases identical to TRBD1. This CDR3 is 18 amino acids long. CDR1 is LGHNT and CDR2 is FRNRAP in the germline V gene. J was trimmed by 1 base and V by 6 bases; bases with no gene match: 12. This CDR3 is CASGRRQGLRSYNSPLHF. In DNA form, the CDR3 reads TGTGCTAGTGGCCGTAGACAGGGATTGAGGTCCTATAATTCACCCCTCCACTTT.

This clonotype has a handful of counts. This chain uses TRBV24-1 with TRBJ2-3; TRBD2 might be the D (5 bases). The CDR3 loop spans 15 amino acids. The V end lost 3 bases, the J end lost 2 bases, and 11 bases lay between the germline ends. Germline CDR1 is KGHDR and CDR2 is SFDVKD. CDR3 sequence: CATSDPAEPTDTQYF. The CDR3 DNA follows: TGTGCCACCAGTGATCCAGCGGAGCCCACAGATACGCAGTATTTT.

The rearrangement joins TRBV5-4 to TRBJ2-7; D remains unclear. Trimming pared 4 bases from V and 4 bases from J, leaving 9 bases between. Germline CDR1 SGHNT, CDR2 YYREEE (reference sequence). The CDR3 consists of 12 residues. The CDR3: CASSLGQYEQYF. The DNA of the CDR3 is TGTGCCAGCAGCCTCGGTCAATACGAGCAGTACTTC. The full variable domain, with the rest looked up from reference TRBV5-4 and TRBJ2-7, is ETGVTQSPTHLIKTRGQQVTLRCSSQSGHNTVSWYQQALGQGPQFIFQYYREEENGRGNFPPRFSGLQFPNYSSELNVNALELDDSALYLCASSLGQYEQYFGPGTRLTVT.

The chain joins TRBV12-5 to TRBJ2-3; a possible D gene is TRBD2 (6 bases). Trimming removed 0 bases from V and 2 bases from J, with 18 bases in between. The CDR3 consists of 18 residues. Germline CDR1 and CDR2: LGHNT and FRNRAP. Written as DNA, the CDR3 is TGTGCTAGTGGTTTGGTACAGGATGGGACTCCGAACACAGATACGCAGTATTTT. This translates into CASGLVQDGTPNTDTQYF.

V gene TRBV6-5 combines with J gene TRBJ1-1; tentatively, D is TRBD1 (6 bases). V was shortened by 3 bases and J by 5 bases, with 13 bases between the two germline ends. This CDR3 is built from 14 residues. CDR1 is MNHEY and CDR2 is SVGAGI in the germline V gene. In DNA, the CDR3 is TGTGCCAGCAGTTATGGGGAACAGGGAACTGAAGCTTTCTTT. Encoded protein: CASSYGEQGTEAFF.

This chain connects TRBV6-1 to TRBJ2-1; tentative D call: TRBD2 (6 bases). This CDR3 has 14 amino acids. The V gene's germline CDR1 is MNHNS and CDR2 SASEGT. Trimming took off 8 bases at V and 1 base at J, with 12 bases between the two ends. CDR3: CASVRGFSYNEQFF. The CDR3 DNA sequence: TGTGCCAGCGTTCGGGGGTTTTCCTACAATGAGCAGTTCTTC.

This chain connects TRBV7-2 to TRBJ2-3; 11 positions agree with TRBD2. There are 16 residues in the CDR3. Germline CDR1 reads SGHTA; CDR2 reads FQGNSA. Trimming cost V 4 bases and J 4 bases; bases outside gene matches: 7. CDR3 in DNA: TGTGCCAGCAGCTGGCCTAGCGGGGGGACCCCAGATACGCAGTATTTT. Translated: CASSWPSGGTPDTQYF.

This chain links TRBV25-1 with TRBJ1-1; D is unclear. V lost 0 bases and J lost 0, with 5 bases in between. This CDR3 spans 14 amino acids. Germline V gives CDR1 MGHDK, CDR2 SYGVNS. CDR3 region: CASSEYAVNTEAFF. CDR3 bases: TGTGCCAGCAGTGAATATGCAGTGAACACTGAAGCTTTCTTT.